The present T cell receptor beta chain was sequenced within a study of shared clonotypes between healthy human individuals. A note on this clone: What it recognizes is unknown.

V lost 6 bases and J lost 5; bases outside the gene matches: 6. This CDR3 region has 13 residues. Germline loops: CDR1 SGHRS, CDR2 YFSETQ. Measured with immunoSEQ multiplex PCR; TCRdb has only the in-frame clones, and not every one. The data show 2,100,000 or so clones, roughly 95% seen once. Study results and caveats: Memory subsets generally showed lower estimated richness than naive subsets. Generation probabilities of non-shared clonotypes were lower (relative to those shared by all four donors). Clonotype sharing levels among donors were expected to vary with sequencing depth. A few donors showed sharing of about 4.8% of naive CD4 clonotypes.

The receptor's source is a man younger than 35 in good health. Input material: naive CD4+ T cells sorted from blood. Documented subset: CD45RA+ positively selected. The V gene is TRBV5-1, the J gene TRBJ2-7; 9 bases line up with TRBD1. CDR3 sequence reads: CASTPGQGHEQYF. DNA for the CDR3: TGCGCCAGCACACCGGGACAGGGCCACGAGCAGTACTTC. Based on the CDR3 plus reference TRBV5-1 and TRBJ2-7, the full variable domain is KAGVTQTPRYLIKTRGQQVTLSCSPISGHRSVSWYQQTPGQGLQFLFEYFSETQRNKGNFPGRFSGRQFSNSRSEMNVSTLELGDSALYLCASTPGQGHEQYFGPGTRLTVT.